The following is a TCR beta chain sequence with its context. The sample originates from a study of blood T cell repertoires in COVID-19. Study context: Donors in the United States, Italy and Spain gave samples during acute or convalescent COVID-19.

TCRdb keeps only in-frame clones here, not all; method: immunoSEQ multiplex PCR. The sample shows about 99,000 clones, roughly 80% of them seen only once. CDR3 length equals 21 residues. Trimming shortened V by 0 bases and J by 0 bases, and 24 bases separated the two germline ends. Germline CDR1 reads LNHNV; CDR2 reads YYDKDF (reference sequence). This sequence was found in a woman aged 80 or older with active or convalescent COVID-19. Sequencing input: peripheral blood. The chain joins TRBV15 to TRBJ2-4; a weak D match, TRBD1 (6 bases). CDR3 loop: CATSRDSLTQTGFLAKNIQYF. In nucleotides, the CDR3 is TGTGCCACCAGCAGAGATTCCCTAACTCAAACAGGGTTCCTAGCCAAAAACATTCAGTACTTC. Full variable domain (missing parts from reference TRBV15 and TRBJ2-4): DAMVIQNPRYQVTQFGKPVTLSCSQTLNHNVMYWYQQKSSQAPKLLFHYYDKDFNNEADTPDNFQSRRPNTSFCFLDIRSPGLGDTAMYLCATSRDSLTQTGFLAKNIQYFGAGTRLSVL.